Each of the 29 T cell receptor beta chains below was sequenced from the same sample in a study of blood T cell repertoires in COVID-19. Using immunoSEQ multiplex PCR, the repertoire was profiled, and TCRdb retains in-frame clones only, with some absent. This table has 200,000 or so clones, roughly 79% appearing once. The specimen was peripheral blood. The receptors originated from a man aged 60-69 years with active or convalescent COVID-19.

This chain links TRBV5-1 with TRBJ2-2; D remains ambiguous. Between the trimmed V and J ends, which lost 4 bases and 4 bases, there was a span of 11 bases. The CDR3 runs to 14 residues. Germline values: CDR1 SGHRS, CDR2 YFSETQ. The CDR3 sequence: CASSPRGATGELFF. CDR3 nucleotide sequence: TGCGCCAGCAGCCCGAGAGGCGCCACCGGGGAGCTGTTTTTT.

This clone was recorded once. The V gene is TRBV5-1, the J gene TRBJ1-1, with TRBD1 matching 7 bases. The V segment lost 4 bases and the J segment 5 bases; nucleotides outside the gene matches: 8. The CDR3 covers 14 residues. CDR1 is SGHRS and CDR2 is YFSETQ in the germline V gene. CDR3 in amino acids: CASSPGQAGTEAFF. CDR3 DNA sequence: TGCGCCAGCAGCCCTGGACAGGCTGGGACTGAAGCTTTCTTT.

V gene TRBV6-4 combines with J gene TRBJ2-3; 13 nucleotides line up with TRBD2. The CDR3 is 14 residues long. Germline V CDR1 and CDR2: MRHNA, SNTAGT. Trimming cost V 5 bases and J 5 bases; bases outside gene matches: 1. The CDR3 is CASSRLAGGDTQYF. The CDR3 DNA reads TGTGCCAGCAGTAGACTAGCGGGAGGAGATACGCAGTATTTT.

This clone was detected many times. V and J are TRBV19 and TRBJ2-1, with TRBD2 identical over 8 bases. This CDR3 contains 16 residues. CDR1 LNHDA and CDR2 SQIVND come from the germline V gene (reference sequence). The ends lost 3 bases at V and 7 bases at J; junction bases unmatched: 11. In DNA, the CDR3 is TGTGCCAGTAGTATCCAGCAGAGCGGGAGTTGGAATGAGCAGTTCTTC. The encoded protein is CASSIQQSGSWNEQFF.

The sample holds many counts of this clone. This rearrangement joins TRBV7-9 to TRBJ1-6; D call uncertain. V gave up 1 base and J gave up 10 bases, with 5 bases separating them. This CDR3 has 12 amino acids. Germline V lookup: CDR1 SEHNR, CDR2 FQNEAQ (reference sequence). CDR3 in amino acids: CASSLGGSPLHF. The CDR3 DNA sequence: TGTGCCAGCAGCTTAGGAGGGTCACCCCTCCACTTT. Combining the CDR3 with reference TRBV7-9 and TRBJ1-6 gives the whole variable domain DTGVSQNPRHKITKRGQNVTFRCDPISEHNRLYWYRQTLGQGPEFLTYFQNEAQLEKSRLLSDRFSAERPKGSFSTLEIQRTEQGDSAMYLCASSLGGSPLHFGNGTRLTVT.

The chain's CDR3 is CASSSATGFNQPQHF. For the CDR3, the DNA is TGTGCCAGCAGTTCCGCGACAGGGTTCAATCAGCCCCAGCATTTT. The V and J genes are TRBV27 and TRBJ1-5; 7 bases are shared with TRBD1. Germline-derived CDR1 and CDR2 are MNHEY and SMNVEV (reference sequence). Germline trimming cut 4 bases from V and 3 bases from J; bases unmatched to any gene: 6. The CDR3 runs to 15 residues.

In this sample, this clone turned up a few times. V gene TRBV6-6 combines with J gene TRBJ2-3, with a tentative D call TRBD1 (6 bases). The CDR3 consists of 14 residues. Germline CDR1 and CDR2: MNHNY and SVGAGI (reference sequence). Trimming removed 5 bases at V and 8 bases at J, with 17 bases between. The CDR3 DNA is TGTGCCAGCAGTCCCGAGGGGACACATGGTACGCAGTATTTT. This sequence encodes CASSPEGTHGTQYF.

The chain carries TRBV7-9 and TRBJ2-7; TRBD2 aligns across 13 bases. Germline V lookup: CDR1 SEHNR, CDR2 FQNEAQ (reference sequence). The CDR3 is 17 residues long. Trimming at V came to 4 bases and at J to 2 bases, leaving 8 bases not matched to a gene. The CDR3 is CASSSTSGRTEPYEQYF. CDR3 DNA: TGTGCCAGCAGCTCGACTAGCGGGAGGACCGAACCCTACGAGCAGTACTTC.

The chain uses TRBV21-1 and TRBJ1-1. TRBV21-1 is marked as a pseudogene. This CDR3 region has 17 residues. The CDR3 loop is CASSTRGANQMNTEAFF. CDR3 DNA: TGTGCCAGCAGCACGCGGGGGGCGAATCAAATGAACACTGAAGCTTTCTTT.

The CDR3 DNA sequence: TGTGCCAGCAGTGAAGAGTCACAGCCAAAACTCTATGGCTACACCTTC. This gives the protein CASSEESQPKLYGYTF. The J gene is TRBJ1-2, the V gene TRBV6-1; D is unresolved. Germline loops: CDR1 MNHNS, CDR2 SASEGT. The ends were cut back, 1 base at V and 4 bases at J, with 16 bases in the middle. There are 16 residues in the CDR3.

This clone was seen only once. As DNA, the CDR3 is TGTGCCAGTAGTAGTCCCAAGCGGCCAGGCAGCCACGAGCAGTACTTC. Translated: CASSSPKRPGSHEQYF. The V call is TRBV19, the J call TRBJ2-7, with D possibly being TRBD2 (5 bases). CDR3 length: 16 amino acids. The V end lost 4 bases, the J end lost 5 bases, and 21 bases lay between the germline ends. Germline V gene lookup returns CDR1 LNHDA and CDR2 SQIVND (reference sequence).

CDR3 residues: CASSTRGASQHF. CDR3 bases: TGTGCCAGTAGTACCCGGGGGGCGTCCCAGCATTTT. The chain combines TRBV19 with TRBJ1-5, with D perhaps TRBD1 (6 bases). CDR1 is LNHDA and CDR2 is SQIVND in the germline V gene (reference sequence). CDR3 length: 12 amino acids. V lost 4 bases and J lost 11, with 12 bases in between. The full variable domain, completed using reference TRBV19 and TRBJ1-5, is DGGITQSPKYLFRKEGQNVTLSCEQNLNHDAMYWYRQDPGQGLRLIYYSQIVNDFQKGDIAEGYSVSREKKESFPLTVTSAQKNPTAFYLCASSTRGASQHFGDGTRLSIL.

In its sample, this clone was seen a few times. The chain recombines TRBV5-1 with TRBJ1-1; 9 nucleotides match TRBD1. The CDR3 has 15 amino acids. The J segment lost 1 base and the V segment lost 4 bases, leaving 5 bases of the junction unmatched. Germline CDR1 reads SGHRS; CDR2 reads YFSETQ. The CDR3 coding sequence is TGCGCCAGCAGCGGAAGGACAGGGGAGAACACTGAAGCTTTCTTT. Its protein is CASSGRTGENTEAFF.

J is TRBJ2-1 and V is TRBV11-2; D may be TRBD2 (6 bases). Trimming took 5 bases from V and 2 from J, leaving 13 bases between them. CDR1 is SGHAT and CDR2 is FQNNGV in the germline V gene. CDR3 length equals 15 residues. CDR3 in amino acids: CASSAGTRTYNEQFF. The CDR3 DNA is TGTGCCAGCAGCGCGGGGACCAGGACCTACAATGAGCAGTTCTTC.

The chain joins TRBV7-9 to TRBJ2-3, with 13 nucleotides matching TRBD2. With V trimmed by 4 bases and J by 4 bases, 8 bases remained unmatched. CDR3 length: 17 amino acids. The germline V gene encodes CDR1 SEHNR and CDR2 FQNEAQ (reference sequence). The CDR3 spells CASSSPLAGGPPDTQYF. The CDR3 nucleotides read TGTGCCAGCAGCTCACCACTAGCGGGAGGGCCGCCAGATACGCAGTATTTT.

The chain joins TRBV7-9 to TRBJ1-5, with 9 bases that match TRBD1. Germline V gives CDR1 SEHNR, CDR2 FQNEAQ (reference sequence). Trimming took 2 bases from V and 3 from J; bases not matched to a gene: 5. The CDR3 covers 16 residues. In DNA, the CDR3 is TGTGCCAGCAGCTTATACGGACAGGGGATCAATCAGCCCCAGCATTTT. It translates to CASSLYGQGINQPQHF.

The CDR3 reads CASTLRGGQETQYF. The CDR3 region has the DNA TGTGCCAGCACCCTCAGGGGCGGGCAAGAGACCCAGTACTTC. The chain is built from TRBV18 and TRBJ2-5; the D gene is possibly TRBD1 (6 bases). Between the trimmed V and J ends, which lost 8 bases and 2 bases, there was a span of 15 bases. The CDR3 sequence is 14 residues long. In germline, CDR1 is KGHSH, CDR2 LQKENI.

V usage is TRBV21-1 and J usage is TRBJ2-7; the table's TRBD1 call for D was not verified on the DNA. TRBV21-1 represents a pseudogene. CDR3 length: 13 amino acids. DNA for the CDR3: TGTGCCAGCAGCAGGGACAGGATGCTCGAGCAGTACTTC. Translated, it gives CASSRDRMLEQYF.

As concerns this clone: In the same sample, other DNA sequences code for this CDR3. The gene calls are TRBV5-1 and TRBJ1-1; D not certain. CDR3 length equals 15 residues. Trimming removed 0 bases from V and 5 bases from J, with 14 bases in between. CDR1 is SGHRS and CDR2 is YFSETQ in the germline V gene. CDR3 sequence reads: CASSLAGVGDTEAFF. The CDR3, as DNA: TGCGCCAGCAGCTTGGCCGGGGTCGGGGATACTGAAGCTTTCTTT. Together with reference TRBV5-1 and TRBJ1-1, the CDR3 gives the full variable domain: KAGVTQTPRYLIKTRGQQVTLSCSPISGHRSVSWYQQTPGQGLQFLFEYFSETQRNKGNFPGRFSGRQFSNSRSEMNVSTLELGDSALYLCASSLAGVGDTEAFFGQGTRLTVV.

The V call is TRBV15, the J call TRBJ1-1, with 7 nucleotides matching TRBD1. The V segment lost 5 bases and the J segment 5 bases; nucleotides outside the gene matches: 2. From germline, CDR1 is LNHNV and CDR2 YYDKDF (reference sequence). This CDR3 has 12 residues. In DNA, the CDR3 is TGTGCCACCAGCCCAGGGGGAACTGAAGCTTTCTTT. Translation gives CATSPGGTEAFF.

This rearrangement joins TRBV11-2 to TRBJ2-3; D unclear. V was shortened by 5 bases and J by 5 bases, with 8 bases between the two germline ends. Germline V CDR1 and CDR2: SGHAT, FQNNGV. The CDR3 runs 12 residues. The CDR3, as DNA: TGTGCCAGCAGCCAACACCTAGATACGCAGTATTTT. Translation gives CASSQHLDTQYF.

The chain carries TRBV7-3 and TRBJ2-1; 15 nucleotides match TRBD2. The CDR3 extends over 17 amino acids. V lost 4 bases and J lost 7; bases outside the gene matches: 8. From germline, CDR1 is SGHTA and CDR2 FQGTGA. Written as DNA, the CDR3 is TGTGCCAGCAGCTCCATTCCGGGACTAGCGGGAGGTAATGAGCAGTTCTTC. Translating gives CASSSIPGLAGGNEQFF.

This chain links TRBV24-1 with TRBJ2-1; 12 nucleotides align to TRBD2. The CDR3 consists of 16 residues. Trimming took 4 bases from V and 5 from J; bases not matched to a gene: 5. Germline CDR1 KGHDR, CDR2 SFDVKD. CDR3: CATSDPGLAGNNEQFF. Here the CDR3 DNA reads TGTGCCACCAGTGACCCGGGACTAGCGGGTAACAATGAGCAGTTCTTC.

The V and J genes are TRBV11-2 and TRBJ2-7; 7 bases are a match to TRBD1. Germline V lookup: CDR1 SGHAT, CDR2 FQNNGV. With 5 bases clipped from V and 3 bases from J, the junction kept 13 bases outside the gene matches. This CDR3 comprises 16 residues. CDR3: CASSRQSAGGYYEQYF. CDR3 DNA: TGTGCCAGCAGCCGCCAGTCGGCAGGGGGATACTACGAGCAGTACTTC. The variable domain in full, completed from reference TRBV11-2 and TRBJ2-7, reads EAGVAQSPRYKIIEKRQSVAFWCNPISGHATLYWYQQILGQGPKLLIQFQNNGVVDDSQLPKDRFSAERLKGVDSTLKIQPAKLEDSAVYLCASSRQSAGGYYEQYFGPGTRLTVT.

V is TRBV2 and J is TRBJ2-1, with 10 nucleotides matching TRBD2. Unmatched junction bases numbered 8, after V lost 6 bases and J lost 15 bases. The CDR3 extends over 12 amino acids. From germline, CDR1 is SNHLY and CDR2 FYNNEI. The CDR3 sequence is CASRVSGTSVFF. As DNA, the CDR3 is TGTGCCAGCAGAGTCTCCGGGACTAGCGTGTTCTTC.

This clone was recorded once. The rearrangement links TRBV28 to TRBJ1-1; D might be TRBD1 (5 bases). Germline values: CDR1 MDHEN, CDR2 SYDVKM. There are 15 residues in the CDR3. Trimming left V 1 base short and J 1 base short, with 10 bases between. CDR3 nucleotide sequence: TGTGCCAGCAGTTTATATCGGGGGGGGAACACTGAAGCTTTCTTT. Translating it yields CASSLYRGGNTEAFF. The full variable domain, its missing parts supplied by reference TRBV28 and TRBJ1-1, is DVKVTQSSRYLVKRTGEKVFLECVQDMDHENMFWYRQDPGLGLRLIYFSYDVKMKEKGDIPEGYSVSREKKERFSLILESASTNQTSMYLCASSLYRGGNTEAFFGQGTRLTVV.

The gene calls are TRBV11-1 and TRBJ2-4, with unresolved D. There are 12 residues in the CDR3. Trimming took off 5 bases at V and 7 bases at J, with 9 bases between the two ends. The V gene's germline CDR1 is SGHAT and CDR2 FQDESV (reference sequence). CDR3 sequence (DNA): TGTGCCAGCAGCCTCAGTAGCAACATTCAGTACTTC. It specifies CASSLSSNIQYF. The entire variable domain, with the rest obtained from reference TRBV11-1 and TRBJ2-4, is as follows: EAEVAQSPRYKITEKSQAVAFWCDPISGHATLYWYRQILGQGPELLVQFQDESVVDDSQLPKDRFSAERLKGVDSTLKIQPAELGDSAMYLCASSLSSNIQYFGAGTRLSVL.

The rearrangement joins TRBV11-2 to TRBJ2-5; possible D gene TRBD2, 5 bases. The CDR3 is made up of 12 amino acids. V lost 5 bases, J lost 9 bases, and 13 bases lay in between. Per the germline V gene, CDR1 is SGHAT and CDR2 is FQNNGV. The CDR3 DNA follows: TGTGCCAGCAGCAACACCCCGAGGGCCCAGTACTTC. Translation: CASSNTPRAQYF.

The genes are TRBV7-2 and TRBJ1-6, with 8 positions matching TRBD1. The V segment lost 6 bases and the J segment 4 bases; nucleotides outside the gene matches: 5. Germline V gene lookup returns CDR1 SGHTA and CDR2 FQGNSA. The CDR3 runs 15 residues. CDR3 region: CASSPGQGYNSPLHF. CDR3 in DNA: TGTGCCAGCAGTCCCGGACAGGGATATAATTCACCCCTCCACTTT.